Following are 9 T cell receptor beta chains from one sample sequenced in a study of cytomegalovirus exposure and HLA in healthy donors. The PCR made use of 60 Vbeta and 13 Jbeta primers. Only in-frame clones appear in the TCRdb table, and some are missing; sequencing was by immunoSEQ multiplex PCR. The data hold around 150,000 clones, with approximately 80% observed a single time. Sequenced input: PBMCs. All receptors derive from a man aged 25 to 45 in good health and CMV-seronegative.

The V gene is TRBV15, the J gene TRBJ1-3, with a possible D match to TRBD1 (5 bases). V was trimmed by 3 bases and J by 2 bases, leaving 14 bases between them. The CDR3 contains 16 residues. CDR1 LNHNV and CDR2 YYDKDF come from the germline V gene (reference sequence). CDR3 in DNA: TGTGCCACCAGCAGCGGGCAGGGACTCCCTGGAAACACCATATATTTT. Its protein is CATSSGQGLPGNTIYF.

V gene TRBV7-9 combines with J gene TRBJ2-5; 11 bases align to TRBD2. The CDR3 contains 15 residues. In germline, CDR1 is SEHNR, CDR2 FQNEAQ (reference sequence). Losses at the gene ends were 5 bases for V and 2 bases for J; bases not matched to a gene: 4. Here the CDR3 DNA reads TGTGCCAGCAGCCTCCGACTAGCGGGGCAAGAGACCCAGTACTTC. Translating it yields CASSLRLAGQETQYF.

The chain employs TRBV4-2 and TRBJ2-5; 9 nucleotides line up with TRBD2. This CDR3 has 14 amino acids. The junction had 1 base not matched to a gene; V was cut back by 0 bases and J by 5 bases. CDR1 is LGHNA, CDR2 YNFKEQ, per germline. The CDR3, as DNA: TGTGCCAGCAGCCAAGAAGGGACTAGCGAGACCCAGTACTTC. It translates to CASSQEGTSETQYF.

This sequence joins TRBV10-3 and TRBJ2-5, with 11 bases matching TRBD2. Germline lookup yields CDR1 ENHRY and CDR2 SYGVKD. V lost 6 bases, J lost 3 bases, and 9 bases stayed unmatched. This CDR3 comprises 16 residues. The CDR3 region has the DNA TGTGCCATCAGCTCAACTAGCGGGAGATCCAAAGAGACCCAGTACTTC. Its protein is CAISSTSGRSKETQYF.

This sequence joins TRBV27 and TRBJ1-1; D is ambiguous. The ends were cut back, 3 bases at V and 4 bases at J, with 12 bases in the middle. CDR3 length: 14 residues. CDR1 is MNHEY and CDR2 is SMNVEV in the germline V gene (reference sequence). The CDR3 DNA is TGTGCCAGCAGTTTTCAGAGGGAAGGCACTGAAGCTTTCTTT. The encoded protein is CASSFQREGTEAFF.

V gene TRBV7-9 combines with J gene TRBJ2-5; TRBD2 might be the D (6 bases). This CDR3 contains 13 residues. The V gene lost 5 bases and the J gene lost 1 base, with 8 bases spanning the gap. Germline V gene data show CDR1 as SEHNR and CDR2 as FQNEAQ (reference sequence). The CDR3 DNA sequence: TGTGCCAGCAGCCGCGGGGCCCAAGAGACCCAGTACTTC. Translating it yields CASSRGAQETQYF.

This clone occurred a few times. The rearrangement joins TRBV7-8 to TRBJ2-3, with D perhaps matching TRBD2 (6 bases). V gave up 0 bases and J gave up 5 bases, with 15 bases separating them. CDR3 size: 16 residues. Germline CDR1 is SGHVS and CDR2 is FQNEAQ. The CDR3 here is CASSLAGRIRGDTQYF. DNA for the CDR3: TGTGCCAGCAGCTTAGCTGGGAGGATACGGGGAGATACGCAGTATTTT. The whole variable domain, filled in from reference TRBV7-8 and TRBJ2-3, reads GAGVSQSPRYKVAKRGQDVALRCDPISGHVSLFWYQQALGQGPEFLTYFQNEAQLDKSGLPSDRFFAERPEGSVSTLKIQRTQQEDSAVYLCASSLAGRIRGDTQYFGPGTRLTVL.

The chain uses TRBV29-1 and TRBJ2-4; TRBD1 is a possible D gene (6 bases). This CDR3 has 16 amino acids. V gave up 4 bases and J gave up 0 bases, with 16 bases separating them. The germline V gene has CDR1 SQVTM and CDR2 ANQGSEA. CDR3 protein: CSVVAGAYLAKNIQYF. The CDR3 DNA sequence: TGCAGCGTTGTAGCAGGGGCCTACTTAGCCAAAAACATTCAGTACTTC.

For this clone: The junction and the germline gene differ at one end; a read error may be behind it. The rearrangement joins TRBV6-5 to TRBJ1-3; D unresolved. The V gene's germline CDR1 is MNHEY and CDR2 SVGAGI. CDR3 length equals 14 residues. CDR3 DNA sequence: TGTACCAGCAGTTACGGTAGAACTAGAAACACCATATATTTT. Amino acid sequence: CTSSYGRTRNTIYF.